This T cell receptor beta chain was sequenced during a study of T cell repertoires in ileal Crohn's disease. The study's findings and limits: High-frequency clones were more common in sorted CD8 than CD4 cells.

Libraries were prepared by immunoSEQ multiplex PCR; TCRdb keeps only in-frame clonotypes and omits some of them. Among about 8,400 clones listed, approximately 80% were seen once. As to this clone: Its antigen is not identified. The sample has other DNA sequences that encode this CDR3 too.

The sample comprised ileal tissue. This TCR derives from an adult with Crohn's disease.

In nucleotides, the CDR3 is TGTGCCAGCAGCTTATACTTGAACACTGAAGCTTTCTTT. Residues: CASSLYLNTEAFF. The chain recombines TRBV7-2 with TRBJ1-1; no reliable D call. Germline assignment: CDR1 SGHTA and CDR2 FQGNSA. Trimming removed 2 bases from V and 0 bases from J, with 4 bases in between. The CDR3 extends over 13 amino acids.